Listed below are T cell receptor beta chains from one sample, sequenced in a study of blood T cell repertoires in COVID-19. TCRdb's table, derived via immunoSEQ multiplex PCR, lists solely in-frame clones and lacks some. Of about 31,000 clones listed, 80% to 95% are singletons. Sequenced sample: peripheral blood. The receptors come from a man aged 60 to 75 with acute or convalescent COVID-19. Each CDR3 is given with its conserved first and last residue. The order of the fields is J gene, D gene, clone size, V gene, CDR3 DNA, CDR3 protein. A D gene is named only where the DNA matches it firmly. Size is omitted from some rows. Given values are once, few, many or a class for expanded clones.

TRBJ2-1 | TRBD1 | medium-sized | TRBV19 | TGTGCCAGTAGTATGCTACAGGGGGCTTTAGATGAGGTCGGGACCCCCTACAATGAGCAGTTCTTC | CASSMLQGALDEVGTPYNEQFF
TRBJ1-5 | . | . | TRBV7-9 | TGTGCCAGCAGCTTAAACGGGGACTTCAATCAGCCCCAGCATTTT | CASSLNGDFNQPQHF
TRBJ1-4 | . | . | TRBV6-6 | TGTGCCAGCAGTAACACCCGCACCGGACAGAAACTGTTTTTT | CASSNTRTGQKLFF
TRBJ1-6 | . | . | TRBV6-1 | TGTGCCAGCAGTGAATTGTTGGGCCGGAATAATTCACCCCTCCACTTT | CASSELLGRNNSPLHF
TRBJ2-7 | . | . | TRBV19 | TGTGCCAGTAGTTCGATACAGGGAGACGAGCAGTACTTC | CASSSIQGDEQYF
TRBJ1-2 | TRBD1 | . | TRBV28 | TGTGCCAGCAGTTTAGAATCGGCAGGGGGAAACTATGGCTACACCTTC | CASSLESAGGNYGYTF
TRBJ2-5 | TRBD1 | once | TRBV5-1 | TGCGCCAGCAGCTTGGGTGGGACAGGCCGTTCGGCCCAGTACTTC | CASSLGGTGRSAQYF
TRBJ1-2 | TRBD1 | few | TRBV4-2 | TGTGCCAGCAGCCAAGTGGGACAGATTCGCGGCTACACCTTC | CASSQVGQIRGYTF
TRBJ1-6 | . | few | TRBV6-5 | TGTGCCAGCAGCCTGCAGGCCGATTCACCCCTCCACTTT | CASSLQADSPLHF
TRBJ2-3 | . | . | TRBV6-2/TRBV6-3 | TGTGCCAGCAGTTACGTCGGGGTAACAGATACGCAGTATTTT | CASSYVGVTDTQYF
TRBJ1-3 | . | . | TRBV3-1/TRBV3-2 | TGTGCCAGCAGCTTGGACAGCCGCTCTGGAAACACCATATATTTT | CASSLDSRSGNTIYF
TRBJ2-1 | TRBD2 | . | TRBV4-1 | TGCGCCAGCAGCCAAGAAGGTAGCGGGAGGGGGGTTTACAATGAGCAGTTCTTC | CASSQEGSGRGVYNEQFF
TRBJ1-2 | . | . | TRBV19 | TGTGCCAGTAGTGTCCGGGAGAACAACTATGGCTACACCTTC | CASSVRENNYGYTF
TRBJ1-2 | TRBD1 | . | TRBV6-5 | TGTGCCAGCAGCTTCCCCGGACAGGGGAAAGATGGCTACACCTTC | CASSFPGQGKDGYTF
TRBJ1-3 | . | . | TRBV3-1/TRBV3-2 | TGTGCCAGCAGCCTAGAGGGCATTTACTCTGGAAACACCATATATTTT | CASSLEGIYSGNTIYF
TRBJ1-4 | . | few | TRBV16 | TGTGCCAGCAGCCAATCGAGCCGCCCTAATGAAAAACTGTTTTTT | CASSQSSRPNEKLFF
TRBJ2-1 | TRBD2 | . | TRBV5-5 | TGTGCCAGCAGCTTTGAGCGGGAGGGCCTCAATGAGCAGTTCTTC | CASSFEREGLNEQFF
TRBJ1-1 | TRBD1 | once | TRBV15 | TGTGCCACCAGCAGAGGCCCCTTTGGGACAGCTATGAACACTGAAGCTTTCTTT | CATSRGPFGTAMNTEAFF
TRBJ1-6 | . | . | TRBV27 | TGTGCCAGCAGTTTACAGGGAAACTCCTATAATTCACCCCTCCACTTT | CASSLQGNSYNSPLHF
TRBJ2-1 | TRBD2 | . | TRBV6-2/TRBV6-3 | TGTGCCAGCAGTGACGGGACTAGCGGCTACAATGAGCAGTTCTTC | CASSDGTSGYNEQFF
TRBJ1-3 | . | . | TRBV7-6 | TGTGCCAGCATCGATCGTCCCGGTGGGGCCCTCCCTGGAAACACCATATATTTT | CASIDRPGGALPGNTIYF
TRBJ1-3 | . | . | TRBV19 | TGTGCCAGCATGTACATCGCTGGAAACACCATATATTTT | CASMYIAGNTIYF
TRBJ1-6 | TRBD1 | . | TRBV27 | TGTGCCAGCAGCGAGAGTCAGGGGGATACTTCACCCCTCCACTTT | CASSESQGDTSPLHF
TRBJ2-7 | TRBD1 | . | TRBV3-1/TRBV3-2 | TGTGCCAGCAGCCAAGCCGGGACAGGGGTCTCCGAGCAGTACTTC | CASSQAGTGVSEQYF
TRBJ2-7 | TRBD2 | . | TRBV18 | TGTGCCAGCTCACTGGCTGGGGAGGGTGAGCAGTACTTC | CASSLAGEGEQYF
TRBJ2-2 | . | once | TRBV12-3/TRBV12-4 | TGTGCCAGCAGTTATGACTCCCTGCGGGAGCTGTTTTTT | CASSYDSLRELFF
TRBJ1-6 | TRBD1 | . | TRBV27 | TGTGCCAGCAGTAACAGGGGGAATTCACCCCTCCACTTT | CASSNRGNSPLHF
TRBJ2-1 | . | . | TRBV21-1 | TGTGCCAGCAGCAAAAGGGGCCTGTGCAATGAGCAGTTCTTC | CASSKRGLCNEQFF
TRBJ1-5 | . | . | TRBV27 | TGTGCCAGCAGTTCCACAAACCAGCCCCAGCATTTT | CASSSTNQPQHF
TRBJ2-2 | TRBD1 | . | TRBV10-2 | TGCGCCAGCAGTGAGTCGGTGACAGGGGTTCTGGGCACCGGGGAGCTGTTTTTT | CASSESVTGVLGTGELFF
TRBJ1-5 | . | . | TRBV7-2 | TGTGCCAGCACCCTACAGGGTTTGAGCAATCAGCCCCAGCATTTT | CASTLQGLSNQPQHF
TRBJ1-6 | TRBD1 | . | TRBV12-5 | TGTGCTAGTGGTTCACCCGGGACAGCTGGCTATAATTCACCCCTCCACTTT | CASGSPGTAGYNSPLHF
TRBJ1-1 | . | . | TRBV7-9 | TGTGCCAGCAGCTTAGTGGCGGGCACTGAAGCTTTCTTT | CASSLVAGTEAFF
TRBJ1-3 | . | once | TRBV11-2 | TGTGCCAGCAGCTTACGGATTGAGAGGGTTGGAAACACCATATATTTT | CASSLRIERVGNTIYF
TRBJ1-2 | TRBD1 | . | TRBV11-3 | TGTGCCAGCAGCTTCCACCGACAGGGGGACTATGGCTACACCTTC | CASSFHRQGDYGYTF
TRBJ2-1 | . | . | TRBV18 | TGTGCCAGCTCACCATTCCGGGAGAGATACAATGAGCAGTTCTTC | CASSPFRERYNEQFF
TRBJ2-7 | . | few | TRBV11-3 | TGTGCCAGCAGCTTAGGACGGGAGTCTACCTACGAGCAGTACTTC | CASSLGRESTYEQYF
TRBJ1-2 | . | once | TRBV29-1 | TGCAGCGTTTCACAGGGTGAATATGGCTACACCTTC | CSVSQGEYGYTF
TRBJ2-4 | TRBD1 | . | TRBV4-1 | TGCGCCAGCAGCCAAGAAGCTGACAGGGCGGCAGGGTGGGCCAAAAACATTCAGTACTTC | CASSQEADRAAGWAKNIQYF
TRBJ2-3 | TRBD2 | . | TRBV11-3 | TGTGCCAGCAGCCCGGCGCCTGGCGGGGGAGATACGCAGTATTTT | CASSPAPGGGDTQYF
TRBJ2-1 | TRBD2 | . | TRBV10-3 | TGTGCCATCAGTGAACTACCCAGGACTAGCGGGACGGGCAATGAGCAGTTCTTC | CAISELPRTSGTGNEQFF
TRBJ2-1 | . | . | TRBV24-1 | TGTGCCACCGCTTCCGAGGCGGGATGGGGAAACAATGAGCAGTTCTTC | CATASEAGWGNNEQFF
TRBJ2-5 | . | . | TRBV12-3/TRBV12-4 | TGTGCCAGCAGTTTATCGGCAGGGACCCAGTACTTC | CASSLSAGTQYF
TRBJ1-5 | . | . | TRBV19 | TGTGCCAGTCAGCGGGGCCGGGGCAATCAGCCCCAGCATTTT | CASQRGRGNQPQHF
TRBJ2-3 | TRBD2 | . | TRBV19 | TGTGCCAGTAGGCCGACGGGGGGGGGTCGGGATACGCAGTATTTT | CASRPTGGGRDTQYF
TRBJ2-2 | . | . | TRBV3-1/TRBV3-2 | TGTGCCAGCAGCCAAGTGAGAGCCGGGGAGCTGTTTTTT | CASSQVRAGELFF
TRBJ1-1 | TRBD1 | few | TRBV12-3/TRBV12-4 | TGTGCCAGCCAACAGGGGACGAACACTGAAGCTTTCTTT | CASQQGTNTEAFF
TRBJ1-3 | . | . | TRBV6-1 | TGTGCCAGCAGTGAGCAAACAGGGTACTCTGGAAACACCATATATTTT | CASSEQTGYSGNTIYF
TRBJ1-2 | TRBD1 | . | TRBV11-2 | TGTGCCAGCAGCTTAGACGGACAGGTTTATGGCTACACCTTC | CASSLDGQVYGYTF
TRBJ1-2 | TRBD1 | . | TRBV11-2 | TGTGCCAGCAGCGTAAGCCCTGCCAGGGGGAATGGCTACACCTTC | CASSVSPARGNGYTF
TRBJ1-1 | . | . | TRBV18 | TGTGCCAGCTCACCTACAGCATTCGGCACTGAAGCTTTCTTT | CASSPTAFGTEAFF
TRBJ1-5 | TRBD1 | . | TRBV30 | TGTGCCTGGAGTGTGGACAGGGGGCAGCCCCAGCATTTT | CAWSVDRGQPQHF
TRBJ2-1 | TRBD1 | . | TRBV9 | TGTGCCAGCAGCGTAGCTACAAAGGGGGCGGGTGAGCAGTTCTTC | CASSVATKGAGEQFF
TRBJ1-5 | . | once | TRBV5-6 | TGTGCCAGCAGCTTCGGGGGGGCCCGTAGCAATCAGCCCCAGCATTTT | CASSFGGARSNQPQHF
TRBJ2-5 | . | . | TRBV5-4 | TGTGCCAGCAGCTCAGCCGGACAGCTCCAAGAGACCCAGTACTTC | CASSSAGQLQETQYF
TRBJ2-2 | . | . | TRBV12-5 | TGTGCTAGTGGTTTCTCCGGCAGGGTTGGCACCGGGGAGCTGTTTTTT | CASGFSGRVGTGELFF
TRBJ2-3 | . | . | TRBV30 | TGTGCCTCTACACCATCCACAGGGGATACGCAGTATTTT | CASTPSTGDTQYF